Listed below are T cell receptor beta chains from one sample, sequenced in a study of T cells expressing NK-cell markers. For each CDR3 protein, TCRdb gives one entry from its re-call of the 5' RACE reads, without DNA. The sample table includes about 260,000 distinct CDR3 sequences. Sequencing input: blood T cells: a sorted CD56 or NKG2C T cell subset, CD4+ or CD8+ T cells, or bulk PBMC T cells (not recorded which). These receptors all come from a young man in good health. The CDR3 runs from the conserved cysteine through the conserved F or W.

>TRBJ2-7|TRBV20-1
CSARLASAAYEQYF
>TRBJ2-6|TRBV14
CASSPSPGANVLTF
>TRBJ2-6|TRBV5-1
CASSLISGQASGANVLTF
>TRBJ1-5|TRBV4-3
CASSQVHGPSNQPQHF
>TRBJ2-1|TRBV29-1
CSAIQGTVEQFF
>TRBJ2-5|TRBV20-1
CSATPARRGWETQYF
>TRBJ2-1|TRBV5-4
CASSSGLAGVEEQFF
>TRBJ1-2|TRBV19
CASSDRNYGYTF
>TRBJ2-3|TRBV5-1
CASSSGGQGGDTQYF
>TRBJ1-2|TRBV27
CASRTGGRGYTF
>TRBJ2-2|TRBV20-1
CSATDARTGVTELFF
>TRBJ2-1|TRBV4-3
CASSQDRGATGTLYNEQFF
>TRBJ2-2|TRBV24-1
CATSDSGTLTGELFF
>TRBJ2-4|TRBV19
CASMGGAKNIQYF
>TRBJ2-7|TRBV2
CASRADRLAGNYEQYF
>TRBJ2-7|TRBV5-1
CASSLPGQGYEQYF
>TRBJ1-3|TRBV20-1
CSARDLGAGNTIYF
>TRBJ1-1|TRBV5-1
CASSPQMENTEAFF
>TRBJ2-7|TRBV10-3
CAPGLAGVGEQYF
>TRBJ2-2|TRBV12-3/TRBV12-4
CASRFGGAATNTGELFF
>TRBJ2-7|TRBV30
CACTGAYEQYF
>TRBJ2-7|TRBV5-1
CASSLAGETYEQYF
>TRBJ1-4|TRBV5-6
CASSRDRGAGEKLFF
>TRBJ2-1|TRBV27
CASSPGHFHESGEQFF
>TRBJ1-1|TRBV7-2
CASSGWTGGPGGAFF